A selection of T cell receptor beta chains follows, all from one sample in a study of patients and donors after allogeneic stem cell transplantation. MiXCR was run by TCRdb on the RT-PCR reads, yielding one entry per CDR3 protein. The sample includes about 960,000 distinct CDR3 sequences, about 20% of them seen just once. The sample consisted of blood, either unsorted or a sorted T cell fraction (not recorded which). The receptors were gathered from a human donor who was either an allogeneic HSCT recipient or a stem cell or donor lymphocyte infusion donor (not recorded which). It is not recorded whose cells these are; they may come from a transplant donor. CDR3s include the opening cysteine and the closing phenylalanine or tryptophan. D genes are given only for firm matches. For some rows the clone size is stated as once, few or many, or as a class when expanded; others skip it.

>many|NA|TRBJ2-2|TRBV5-6
CASSTLNTGELFF
TGTGCCAGCAGCACCCTAAACACCGGGGAGCTGTTTTTT
>many|NA|TRBJ1-2|TRBV20-1
CSAQARVNYGYTF
TGCAGTGCTCAAGCCCGGGTTAACTATGGCTACACCTTC
>NA|TRBD2|TRBJ2-5|TRBV18
CASSQSTSGGRSQYF
TGTGCCAGCTCACAGTCGACTAGCGGGGGTAGATCCCAGTACTTC
>NA|NA|TRBJ2-2|TRBV6-1
CASSPLTGLNTGELFF
TGTGCCAGCAGCCCTTTGACAGGATTGAACACCGGGGAGCTGTTTTTT
>few|TRBD2|TRBJ2-3|TRBV11-1
CASSITAGANTDTQYF
TGTGCCAGCAGTATTACAGCGGGGGCCAACACAGATACGCAGTATTTT
>NA|NA|TRBJ1-1|TRBV29-1
CSVVVRGMNTEAFF
TGCAGCGTTGTGGTCAGGGGCATGAACACTGAAGCTTTCTTT
>few|NA|TRBJ1-5|TRBV30
CAWGGKGRNQPQHF
TGTGCCTGGGGGGGGAAGGGACGCAATCAGCCCCAGCATTTT
>few|TRBD1|TRBJ1-1|TRBV29-1
CSVERAGGRTEAFF
TGCAGCGTTGAGAGGGCAGGGGGACGCACTGAAGCTTTCTTT
>NA|NA|TRBJ2-5|TRBV7-9
CASSHGTLWRVETQYF
TGTGCCAGCAGCCACGGGACACTCTGGAGGGTAGAGACCCAGTACTTC
>NA|TRBD1|TRBJ1-5|TRBV18
CASSPGQAHQPQHF
TGTGCCAGCTCACCGGGACAGGCCCATCAGCCCCAGCATTTT
>NA|TRBD2|TRBJ2-3|TRBV7-3
CASSLTPTSVDTQYF
TGTGCCAGCAGCTTAACCCCTACTAGCGTTGATACGCAGTATTTT
>NA|TRBD2|TRBJ2-5|TRBV12-3/TRBV12-4
CASSHRGTIQETQYF
TGTGCCAGCAGTCACCGCGGGACTATACAAGAGACCCAGTACTTC
>few|TRBD2|TRBJ2-5|TRBV5-1
CASSLPRLAGQETQYF
TGCGCCAGCAGCCTACCCAGACTAGCGGGTCAAGAGACCCAGTACTTC
>few|NA|TRBJ1-5|TRBV4-2
CASSQDQRANQPQHF
TGTGCCAGCAGCCAAGATCAGAGGGCCAATCAGCCCCAGCATTTT
>many|NA|TRBJ2-5|TRBV9
CASSVGWQETQYF
TGTGCCAGCAGCGTAGGATGGCAAGAGACCCAGTACTTC
>NA|TRBD2|TRBJ2-1|TRBV24-1
CATSDPGGGVSYNEQFF
TGTGCCACCAGTGATCCTGGCGGGGGGGTCTCCTACAATGAGCAGTTCTTC
>NA|TRBD2|TRBJ2-6|TRBV29-1
CSVETSGSAGANVLTF
TGCAGCGTTGAGACTAGCGGGAGCGCTGGGGCCAACGTCCTGACTTTC
>NA|NA|TRBJ1-6|TRBV12-3/TRBV12-4
CASSSRPSPLHF
TGTGCCAGCAGTTCACGACCTTCACCCCTCCACTTT
>few|NA|TRBJ2-2|TRBV12-3/TRBV12-4
CASSQGMDTGELFF
TGTGCCAGCAGTCAGGGGATGGACACCGGGGAGCTGTTTTTT
>NA|NA|TRBJ1-1|TRBV12-3/TRBV12-4
CASSHREQAEAFF
TGTGCCAGCAGCCACAGGGAGCAGGCTGAAGCTTTCTTT
>NA|NA|TRBJ2-7|TRBV11-2
CASSKIGRVGQYF
TGTGCCAGCAGCAAGATAGGTCGGGTCGGGCAGTACTTC
>many|TRBD1|TRBJ1-1|TRBV29-1
CSGDRGNTEAFF
TGCAGCGGCGACAGGGGGAACACTGAAGCTTTCTTT
>few|TRBD2|TRBJ2-3|TRBV2
CASSGAGGPTDTQYF
TGTGCCAGCAGTGGAGCGGGAGGGCCTACAGATACGCAGTATTTT
>many|TRBD2|TRBJ2-3|TRBV12-3/TRBV12-4
CASSRREYDTQYF
TGTGCCAGCAGCCGGCGGGAGTACGATACGCAGTATTTT
>few|NA|TRBJ2-5|TRBV20-1
CSARRSRMADEETQYF
TGCAGTGCGAGACGATCAAGGATGGCAGATGAAGAGACCCAGTACTTC
>few|NA|TRBJ1-1|TRBV6-5
CASSYMQGTEAFF
TGTGCCAGCAGTTACATGCAGGGTACTGAAGCTTTCTTT
>NA|TRBD2|TRBJ2-6|TRBV9
CASSPGEGSSGANVLTF
TGTGCCAGCAGCCCTGGGGAGGGAAGTTCTGGGGCCAACGTCCTGACTTTC
>few|NA|TRBJ2-3|TRBV27
CASSLVDPSSTDTQYF
TGTGCCAGCAGTTTAGTGGACCCCTCTAGCACAGATACGCAGTATTTT
>few|NA|TRBJ1-6|TRBV12-3/TRBV12-4
CASSNSRNSPLHF
TGTGCCAGCAGTAATAGCAGGAATTCACCCCTCCACTTT
>NA|TRBD2|TRBJ2-3|TRBV27
CASSSQLAGDPDTQYF
TGTGCCAGCAGTTCTCAGCTAGCGGGAGACCCAGATACGCAGTATTTT
>NA|TRBD1|TRBJ2-2|TRBV2
CASSRRQGGNTGELFF
TGTGCCAGCAGTCGAAGACAGGGGGGAAACACCGGGGAGCTGTTTTTT
>NA|TRBD2|TRBJ2-2|TRBV4-1
CASSQEGAGGRLAGELFF
TGCGCCAGCAGCCAAGAGGGCGCGGGGGGGCGATTGGCCGGGGAGCTGTTTTTT
>NA|NA|TRBJ1-1|TRBV12-3/TRBV12-4
CASSLVPENTEAFF
TGTGCCAGCAGTTTGGTCCCAGAGAACACTGAAGCTTTCTTT
>few|TRBD1|TRBJ1-6|TRBV4-3
CASSQGDSYNSPLHF
TGCGCCAGCAGCCAGGGGGACAGTTATAATTCACCCCTCCACTTT
>few|TRBD1|TRBJ2-7|TRBV12-3/TRBV12-4
CASSTYLQTTGTAYEQYF
TGTGCCAGCAGTACCTATTTACAAACGACAGGGACCGCCTACGAGCAGTACTTC
>NA|TRBD2|TRBJ2-1|TRBV5-4
CASSSNSGGRGFNEQFF
TGTGCCAGCAGCTCCAATAGCGGGGGGCGAGGGTTCAATGAGCAGTTCTTC
>few|NA|TRBJ1-5|TRBV3-1
CASSQTGDYSNQPQHF
TGTGCCAGCAGCCAAACGGGGGACTATAGCAATCAGCCCCAGCATTTT
>NA|TRBD1|TRBJ2-7|TRBV12-3/TRBV12-4
CASSRTGYHEQYF
TGTGCCAGCAGTAGGACAGGGTACCACGAGCAGTACTTC
>few|NA|TRBJ2-2|TRBV11-1
CASSLSLPGELFF
TGTGCCAGCAGCTTGTCCCTTCCCGGGGAGCTGTTTTTT
>few|TRBD2|TRBJ2-1|TRBV10-2
CASSRTSGINEQFF
TGCGCCAGCAGTCGGACTAGCGGGATAAATGAGCAGTTCTTC
>NA|TRBD1|TRBJ1-2|TRBV7-2
CASSTTGTGGHGYTF
TGTGCCAGCAGCACCACCGGGACAGGGGGGCATGGCTACACCTTC
>NA|TRBD2|TRBJ2-3|TRBV25-1
CASTDGGGPADTQYF
TGTGCCAGCACCGACGGGGGGGGGCCAGCAGATACGCAGTATTTT
>few|TRBD2|TRBJ2-2|TRBV28
CASSLTSGGSGELFF
TGTGCCAGCAGTTTAACTAGCGGGGGAAGCGGGGAGCTGTTTTTT
>NA|NA|TRBJ1-5|TRBV6-1
CASSPGTFGNQPQHF
TGTGCCAGCAGTCCCGGGACATTTGGCAATCAGCCCCAGCATTTT
>NA|NA|TRBJ2-3|TRBV5-6
CASSSGAGDTQYF
TGTGCCAGCAGCTCCGGGGCCGGGGATACGCAGTATTTT
>NA|NA|TRBJ1-6|TRBV6-1
CATIGPGNSPLHF
TGTGCCACCATTGGACCGGGGAATTCACCCCTCCACTTT
>few|NA|TRBJ1-3|TRBV30
CAWSFTARSGNTIYF
TGTGCCTGGAGTTTTACAGCACGCTCTGGAAACACCATATATTTT
>few|NA|TRBJ2-1|TRBV9
CASSVLGGLNEQFF
TGTGCCAGCAGCGTCTTAGGGGGTCTTAATGAGCAGTTCTTC
>many|NA|TRBJ2-7|TRBV7-9
CASSGNYEQYF
TGTGCCAGCAGCGGCAACTACGAGCAGTACTTC
>NA|TRBD1|TRBJ2-7|TRBV28
CASSSPWDRDPYEQYF
TGTGCCAGCAGTTCTCCTTGGGACAGGGACCCCTACGAGCAGTACTTC
>NA|NA|TRBJ2-7|TRBV6-5
CASSLEEGLSSYEQYF
TGTGCCAGCAGTTTAGAAGAAGGGTTGAGCTCCTACGAGCAGTACTTC
>few|NA|TRBJ2-3|TRBV12-3/TRBV12-4
CASRNTGTSSTDTQYF
TGTGCCAGCAGAAACACCGGGACCTCTAGCACAGATACGCAGTATTTT
>NA|NA|TRBJ2-1|TRBV6-4
CASSQKGEQFF
TGTGCCAGCAGTCAAAAGGGTGAGCAGTTCTTC
>NA|NA|TRBJ2-7|TRBV10-3
CAITVGGYEQYF
TGTGCCATCACTGTGGGTGGGTACGAGCAGTACTTC
>NA|NA|TRBJ2-4|TRBV30
CACSLAKNIQYF
TGTGCCTGTTCTCTAGCCAAAAACATTCAGTACTTC
>NA|NA|TRBJ1-2|TRBV3-1
CASSQVQGRSSYGYTF
TGTGCCAGCAGCCAAGTCCAGGGGAGGTCAAGCTATGGCTACACCTTC
>few|NA|TRBJ2-5|TRBV25-1
CATSHGVRERQETQYF
TGTGCCACCAGCCACGGGGTAAGGGAACGGCAAGAGACCCAGTACTTC